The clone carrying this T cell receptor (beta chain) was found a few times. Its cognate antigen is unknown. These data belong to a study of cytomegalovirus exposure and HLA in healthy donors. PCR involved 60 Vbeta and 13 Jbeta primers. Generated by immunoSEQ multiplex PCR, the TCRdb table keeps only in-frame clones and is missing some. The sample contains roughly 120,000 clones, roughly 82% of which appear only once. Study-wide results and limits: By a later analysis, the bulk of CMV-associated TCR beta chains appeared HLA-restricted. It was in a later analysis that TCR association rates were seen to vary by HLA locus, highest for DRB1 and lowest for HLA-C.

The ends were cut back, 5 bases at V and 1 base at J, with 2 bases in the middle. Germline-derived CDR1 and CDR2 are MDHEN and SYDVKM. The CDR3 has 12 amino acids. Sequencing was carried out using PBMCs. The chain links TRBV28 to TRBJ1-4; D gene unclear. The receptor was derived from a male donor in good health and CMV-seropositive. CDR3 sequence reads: CASSLTNEKLFF. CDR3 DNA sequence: TGTGCCAGCAGTCTAACTAATGAAAAACTGTTTTTT.